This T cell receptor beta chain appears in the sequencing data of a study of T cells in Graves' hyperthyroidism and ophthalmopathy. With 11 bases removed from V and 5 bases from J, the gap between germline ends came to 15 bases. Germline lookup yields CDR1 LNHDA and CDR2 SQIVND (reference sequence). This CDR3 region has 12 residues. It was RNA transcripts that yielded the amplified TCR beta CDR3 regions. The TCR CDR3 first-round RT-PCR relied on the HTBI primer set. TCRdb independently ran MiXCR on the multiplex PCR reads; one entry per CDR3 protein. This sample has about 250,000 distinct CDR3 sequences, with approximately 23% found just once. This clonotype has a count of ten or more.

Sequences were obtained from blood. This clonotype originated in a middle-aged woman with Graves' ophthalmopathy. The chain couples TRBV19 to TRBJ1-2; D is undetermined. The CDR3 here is CACYSLRYGYTF. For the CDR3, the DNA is TGTGCCTGCTACAGCCTCCGGTATGGCTACACCTTC.